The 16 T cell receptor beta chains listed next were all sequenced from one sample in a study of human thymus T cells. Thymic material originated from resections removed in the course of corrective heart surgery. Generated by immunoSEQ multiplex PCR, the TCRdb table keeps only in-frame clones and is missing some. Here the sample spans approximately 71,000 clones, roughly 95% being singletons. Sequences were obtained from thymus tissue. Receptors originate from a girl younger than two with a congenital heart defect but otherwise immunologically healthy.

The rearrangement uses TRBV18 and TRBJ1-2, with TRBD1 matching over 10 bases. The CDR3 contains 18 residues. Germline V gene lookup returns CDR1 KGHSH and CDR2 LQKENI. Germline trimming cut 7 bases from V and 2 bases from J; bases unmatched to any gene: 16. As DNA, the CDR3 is TGTGCCAGCTTTATTCAATGGACAGGGGGACCAGCAAACTATGGCTACACCTTC. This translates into CASFIQWTGGPANYGYTF.

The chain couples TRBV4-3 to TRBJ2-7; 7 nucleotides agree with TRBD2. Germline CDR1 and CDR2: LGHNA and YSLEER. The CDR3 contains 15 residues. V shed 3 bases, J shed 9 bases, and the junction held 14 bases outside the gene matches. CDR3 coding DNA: TGCGCCAGCAGCCAGGTCCGGGAGGAAGTAAACGGGCAGTACTTC. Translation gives CASSQVREEVNGQYF.

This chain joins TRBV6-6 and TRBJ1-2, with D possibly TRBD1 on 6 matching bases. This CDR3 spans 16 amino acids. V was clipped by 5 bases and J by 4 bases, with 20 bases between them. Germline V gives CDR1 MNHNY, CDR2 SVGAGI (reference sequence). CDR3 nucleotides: TGTGCCAGCAGTACTAGGGACGGGGGCAGAAGCTATGGCTACACCTTC. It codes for CASSTRDGGRSYGYTF.

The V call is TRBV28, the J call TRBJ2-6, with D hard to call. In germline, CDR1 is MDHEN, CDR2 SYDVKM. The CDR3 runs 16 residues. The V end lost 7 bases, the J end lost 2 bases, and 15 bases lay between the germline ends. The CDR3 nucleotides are TGTGCCAGCACCCCTTCGATTGCCGCTGGGGCCAACGTCCTGACTTTC. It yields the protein CASTPSIAAGANVLTF.

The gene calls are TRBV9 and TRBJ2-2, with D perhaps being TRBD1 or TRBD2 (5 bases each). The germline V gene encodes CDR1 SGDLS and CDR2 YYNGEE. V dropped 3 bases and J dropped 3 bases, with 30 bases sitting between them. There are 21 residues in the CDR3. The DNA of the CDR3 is TGTGCCAGCAGCGAGGGACCCAGGATGGGGCTACCAATCACCGACACCGGGGAGCTGTTTTTT. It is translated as CASSEGPRMGLPITDTGELFF.

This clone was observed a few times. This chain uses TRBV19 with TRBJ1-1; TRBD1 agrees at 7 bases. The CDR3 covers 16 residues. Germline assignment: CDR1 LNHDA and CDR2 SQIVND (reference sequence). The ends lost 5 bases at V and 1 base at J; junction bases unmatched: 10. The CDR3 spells CASSPPGGAQNTEAFF. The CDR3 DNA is TGTGCCAGTAGTCCCCCAGGGGGGGCCCAGAACACTGAAGCTTTCTTT.

CDR3 DNA: TGTGCCAGTCGGACAGATCCAATGAACACTGAAGCTTTCTTT. This translates into CASRTDPMNTEAFF. This rearrangement joins TRBV27 to TRBJ1-1; perhaps TRBD1 as D (6 bases). V dropped 9 bases and J dropped 0 bases, with 14 bases sitting between them. Germline loops: CDR1 MNHEY, CDR2 SMNVEV (reference sequence). There are 14 residues in the CDR3.

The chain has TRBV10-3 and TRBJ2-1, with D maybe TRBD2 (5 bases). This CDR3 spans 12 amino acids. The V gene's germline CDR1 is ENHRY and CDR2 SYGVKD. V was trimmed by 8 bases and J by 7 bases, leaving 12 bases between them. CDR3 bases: TGTGCCATCGGCCGCCCGGGGAATGAGCAGTTCTTC. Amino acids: CAIGRPGNEQFF.

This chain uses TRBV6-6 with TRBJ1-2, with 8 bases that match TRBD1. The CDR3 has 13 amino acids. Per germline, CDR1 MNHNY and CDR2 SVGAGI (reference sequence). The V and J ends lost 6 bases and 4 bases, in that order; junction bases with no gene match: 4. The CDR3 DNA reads TGTGCCAGCAGATGGACAGGGTCCTATGGCTACACCTTC. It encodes CASRWTGSYGYTF.

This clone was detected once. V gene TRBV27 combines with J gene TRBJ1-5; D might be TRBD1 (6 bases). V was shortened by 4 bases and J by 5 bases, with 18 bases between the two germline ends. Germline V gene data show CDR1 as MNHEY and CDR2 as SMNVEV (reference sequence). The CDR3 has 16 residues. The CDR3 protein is CASSSTPTGKDQPQHF. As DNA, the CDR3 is TGTGCCAGCAGTTCGACGCCTACAGGGAAGGATCAGCCCCAGCATTTT.

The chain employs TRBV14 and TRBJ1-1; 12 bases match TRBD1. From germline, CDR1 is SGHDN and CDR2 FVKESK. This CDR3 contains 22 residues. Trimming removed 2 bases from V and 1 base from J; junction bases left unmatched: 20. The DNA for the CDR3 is TGTGCCAGCAGCCAATTCAAGGGGACAGGGGGCGGATGGTGGGTGTGGAACACTGAAGCTTTCTTT. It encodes CASSQFKGTGGGWWVWNTEAFF.

CDR3 DNA: TGTGCCAGCAGTTTACGACAGTTCTACGAGCAGTACTTC. This translates into CASSLRQFYEQYF. The chain recombines TRBV27 with TRBJ2-7, with a possible D match to TRBD1 (5 bases). The germline CDR1 and CDR2 sequences are MNHEY and SMNVEV (reference sequence). This CDR3 is built from 13 residues. Trimming removed 2 bases at V and 3 bases at J, with 8 bases between.

CDR3 residues: CASSPPSLGTPNYGYTF. The CDR3 region has the DNA TGTGCCAGCTCACCACCAAGTTTAGGGACACCAAACTATGGCTACACCTTC. The gene calls are TRBV18 and TRBJ1-2; D may be TRBD1 (6 bases). V shed 0 bases and J shed 2 bases, with 16 bases lying between them. The CDR3 extends over 17 amino acids. CDR1 is KGHSH and CDR2 is LQKENI in the germline V gene.

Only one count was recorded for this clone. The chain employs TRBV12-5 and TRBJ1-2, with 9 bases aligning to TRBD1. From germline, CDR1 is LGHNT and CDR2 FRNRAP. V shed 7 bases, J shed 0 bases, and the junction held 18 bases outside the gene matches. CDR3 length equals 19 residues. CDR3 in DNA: TGTGCTAGTGCTTTCTCCCTTGCTTACAGGGGGCAAGCTAACTATGGCTACACCTTC. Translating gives CASAFSLAYRGQANYGYTF.

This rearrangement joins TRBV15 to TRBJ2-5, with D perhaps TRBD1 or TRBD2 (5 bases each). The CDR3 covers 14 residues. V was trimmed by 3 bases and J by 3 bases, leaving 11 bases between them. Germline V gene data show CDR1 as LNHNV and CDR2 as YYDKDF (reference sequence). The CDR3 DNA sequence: TGTGCCACCAGCAGCCGGGACGTCAAAGAGACCCAGTACTTC. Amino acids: CATSSRDVKETQYF.

CDR3 bases: TGCGCCAGCAGCTTTGCAGGGAATGGCACAGATACGCAGTATTTT. It specifies CASSFAGNGTDTQYF. The chain couples TRBV5-1 to TRBJ2-3, with a possible D match to TRBD1 (5 bases). The V end was cut by 2 bases, the J end by 1 base, with 11 bases between. The CDR3 extends over 15 amino acids. CDR1 and CDR2 (germline): SGHRS, YFSETQ.